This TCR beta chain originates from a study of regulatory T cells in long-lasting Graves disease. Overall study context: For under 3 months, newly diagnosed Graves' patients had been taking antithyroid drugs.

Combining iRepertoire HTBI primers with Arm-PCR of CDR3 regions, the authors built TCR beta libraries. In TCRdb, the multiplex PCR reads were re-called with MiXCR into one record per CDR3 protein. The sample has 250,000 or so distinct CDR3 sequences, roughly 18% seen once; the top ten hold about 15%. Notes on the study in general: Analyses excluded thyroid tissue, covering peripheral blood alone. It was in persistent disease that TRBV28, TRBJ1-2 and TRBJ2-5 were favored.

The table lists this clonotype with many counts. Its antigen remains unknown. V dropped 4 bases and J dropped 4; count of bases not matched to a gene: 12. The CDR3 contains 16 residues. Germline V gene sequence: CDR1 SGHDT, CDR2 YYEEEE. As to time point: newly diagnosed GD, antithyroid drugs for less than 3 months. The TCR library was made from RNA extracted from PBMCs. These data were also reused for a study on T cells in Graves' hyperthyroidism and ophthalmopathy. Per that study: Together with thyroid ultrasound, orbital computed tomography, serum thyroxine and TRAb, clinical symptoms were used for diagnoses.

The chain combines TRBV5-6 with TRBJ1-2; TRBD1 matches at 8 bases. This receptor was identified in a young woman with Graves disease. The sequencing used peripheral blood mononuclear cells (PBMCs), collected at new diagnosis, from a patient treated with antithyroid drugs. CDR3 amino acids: CASSPTAGQGSYGYTF. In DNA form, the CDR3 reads TGTGCCAGCAGCCCCACCGCCGGACAGGGCAGCTATGGCTACACCTTC.